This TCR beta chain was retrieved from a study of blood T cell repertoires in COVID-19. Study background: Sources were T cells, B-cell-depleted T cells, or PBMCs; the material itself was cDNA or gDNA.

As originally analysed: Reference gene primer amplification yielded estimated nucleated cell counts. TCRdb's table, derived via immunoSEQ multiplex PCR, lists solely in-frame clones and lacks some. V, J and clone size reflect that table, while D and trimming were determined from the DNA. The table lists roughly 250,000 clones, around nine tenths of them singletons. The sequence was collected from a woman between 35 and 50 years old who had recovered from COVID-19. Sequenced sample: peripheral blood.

Here the CDR3 reads CASSPSGRAGYNEQFF. The CDR3 DNA reads TGTGCCAGCAGCCCCTCTGGGAGGGCGGGCTACAATGAGCAGTTCTTC. The chain is built from TRBV4-2 and TRBJ2-1; 7 bases are a match to TRBD2. The CDR3 is 16 amino acids. V trimming: 4 bases; J trimming: 3 bases; junction bases outside the gene matches: 9. Germline CDR1 reads LGHNA; CDR2 reads YNFKEQ.